The 29 T cell receptor beta chains below come from one sample, sequenced in a study of response to subunit inactivated influenza vaccine. MiXCR, applied by TCRdb to the RT-PCR reads, yields one record per CDR3 protein. The table lists 550,000 to 800,000 distinct CDR3 sequences, 15% to 19% of them singletons. The sequenced sample was PBMCs from blood, obtained about 13 days after vaccination. The source is a man aged 50 to 60 who received an inactivated influenza vaccine.

The rearrangement links TRBV11-2 to TRBJ1-1, with D hard to call. Germline lookup yields CDR1 SGHAT and CDR2 FQNNGV. V lost 5 bases and J 4 bases, leaving 17 bases between the germline ends. The CDR3 has 15 residues. CDR3 residues: CASSRLLSLGTEAFF. The CDR3 nucleotides are TGTGCCAGCAGCCGCCTGCTATCACTGGGCACTGAAGCTTTCTTT.

This clonotype was counted only a few times. The genes are TRBV29-1 and TRBJ1-4; D uncertain. Deletions cut 5 bases from V and 8 bases from J, with 15 bases between. The CDR3 consists of 13 residues. CDR1 and CDR2 from the germline V gene are SQVTM and ANQGSEA. CDR3 region: CSVWTASEEKLFF. For the CDR3, the DNA is TGCAGCGTTTGGACTGCCTCCGAGGAAAAACTGTTTTTT.

This clonotype was detected a few times. The rearrangement uses TRBV12-3 or TRBV12-4 and TRBJ1-2; the D is unclear. Trimming took off 3 bases at V and 3 bases at J, with 8 bases between the two ends. The length of the CDR3 is 13 residues. The CDR3 DNA reads as TGTGCCAGCAGTTTTGGTGCGGACTATGGCTACACCTTC. Translation gives CASSFGADYGYTF.

The CDR3 coding sequence is TGTGCCAGTAGGCTAGCGGGACCCACAGATACGCAGTATTTT. It encodes CASRLAGPTDTQYF. The V and J genes are TRBV19 and TRBJ2-3; 9 nucleotides match TRBD2. Germline V gives CDR1 LNHDA, CDR2 SQIVND (reference sequence). This CDR3 spans 14 amino acids. The trim removed 6 bases at V and 2 bases at J, leaving 3 bases unmatched.

This clonotype was observed many times. V usage is TRBV12-3 or TRBV12-4 and J usage is TRBJ2-1, with D possibly matching TRBD2 (6 bases). This CDR3 spans 12 amino acids. V lost 5 bases to trimming and J lost 16 bases, with 18 bases between them. In DNA form, the CDR3 reads TGTGCCAGCAGTAGAGGCGGGGTCCCGAAATTCTTC. Protein sequence: CASSRGGVPKFF.

The rearrangement links TRBV11-1 to TRBJ1-2; 7 bases fit TRBD1. The CDR3 sequence is 15 residues long. Germline CDR1 reads SGHAT; CDR2 reads FQDESV (reference sequence). The trim removed 3 bases at V and 4 bases at J, leaving 8 bases unmatched. The CDR3 DNA follows: TGTGCCAGCAGCTTCGGCGGGGACAGCCTCTATGGCTACACCTTC. Translating gives CASSFGGDSLYGYTF.

This clonotype was observed at least ten times. V is TRBV29-1 and J is TRBJ2-7, with a possible D match to TRBD1 (5 bases). CDR1 SQVTM and CDR2 ANQGSEA come from the germline V gene. Trimming cost V 3 bases and J 2 bases, with 8 bases left between them. The CDR3 loop spans 12 amino acids. The chain's CDR3 is CSVEAGTYEQYF. The CDR3 coding sequence is TGCAGCGTTGAGGCAGGGACCTACGAGCAGTACTTC.

In its sample, this clonotype was seen a few times. The rearrangement uses TRBV12-3 or TRBV12-4 and TRBJ2-2; TRBD1 matches at 7 bases. This CDR3 is built from 16 residues. Trimming cost V 6 bases and J 6 bases; bases outside gene matches: 13. CDR3 residues: CASSSWADRMSGELFF. The CDR3 nucleotides read TGTGCCAGCAGCTCCTGGGCGGACAGGATGTCCGGGGAGCTGTTTTTT.

The genes are TRBV3-1 and TRBJ1-1, with D perhaps matching TRBD1 (6 bases). Germline assignment: CDR1 LGHDT and CDR2 YNNKEL (reference sequence). The CDR3 consists of 14 residues. Trimming shortened V by 4 bases and J by 0 bases, and 9 bases separated the two germline ends. This chain's CDR3 is CASSRTAMNTEAFF. Written as DNA, the CDR3 is TGTGCCAGCAGCCGGACAGCCATGAACACTGAAGCTTTCTTT.

This clonotype was counted a few times. The V call is TRBV12-3 or TRBV12-4, the J call TRBJ1-1; 8 nucleotides align to TRBD1. This CDR3 region has 12 residues. The V and J ends lost 6 bases and 11 bases, in that order; junction bases with no gene match: 8. The CDR3: CASSPSGGWAFF. The CDR3 bases are TGTGCCAGCAGCCCCTCAGGGGGCTGGGCTTTCTTT.

CDR3 residues: CASSKGTESSYNEQFF. CDR3 nucleotide sequence: TGTGCCAGCAGTAAAGGGACGGAGAGCTCCTACAATGAGCAGTTCTTC. The J gene is TRBJ2-1, the V gene TRBV27; D may correspond to TRBD1 or TRBD2 (5 bases each). V was shortened by 5 bases and J by 0 bases, with 14 bases between the two germline ends. CDR1 is MNHEY, CDR2 SMNVEV, per germline (reference sequence). This CDR3 spans 16 amino acids.

This clonotype was counted between two and nine times. V gene TRBV7-2 combines with J gene TRBJ2-7; D unclear. The CDR3 has 16 amino acids. CDR1 and CDR2 from the germline V gene are SGHTA and FQGNSA. The ends were cut back, 1 base at V and 0 bases at J, with 13 bases in the middle. CDR3 DNA: TGTGCCAGCAGCTTAGTATCTGACTCAAGCTCCTACGAGCAGTACTTC. Residues: CASSLVSDSSSYEQYF.

This clonotype has more than one count but fewer than ten. V gene TRBV6-1 combines with J gene TRBJ2-1; D gene ambiguous. The ends were cut back, 7 bases at V and 7 bases at J, with 20 bases in the middle. There are 15 residues in the CDR3. Germline V gene sequence: CDR1 MNHNS, CDR2 SASEGT. CDR3 loop: CASTDHVSPLNEQFF. CDR3 nucleotide sequence: TGTGCCAGCACCGACCACGTGTCCCCCCTTAATGAGCAGTTCTTC.

CDR3 bases: TGCAGCACAAGGGGGCCCTCCTACGAGCAGTACTTC. Protein sequence: CSTRGPSYEQYF. The J gene is TRBJ2-7, the V gene TRBV20-1; 7 bases agree with TRBD1. Germline-derived CDR1 and CDR2 are DFQATT and SNEGSKA (reference sequence). This CDR3 region has 12 residues.

This clonotype was detected a few times. The rearrangement uses TRBV21-1 and TRBJ1-5; no DNA check was done on the table's D call, TRBD1. TRBV21-1 is marked as a pseudogene. This CDR3 is 15 amino acids long. The CDR3 spells CASSHRQEPYQPQHF. DNA for the CDR3: TGTGCCAGCAGCCACCGACAGGAACCCTATCAGCCCCAGCATTTT.

V is TRBV20-1 and J is TRBJ2-2; TRBD2 might be the D (6 bases). Trimming pared 2 bases from V and 4 bases from J, leaving 14 bases between. CDR3 length: 15 amino acids. In germline, CDR1 is DFQATT, CDR2 SNEGSKA (reference sequence). CDR3 bases: TGCAGTGCTAGAACCCGGGACTTTACCACCGGGGAGCTGTTTTTT. It is translated as CSARTRDFTTGELFF.

A few counts support this clonotype. The V and J genes are TRBV11-2 and TRBJ2-7, with D unclear. CDR3 size: 14 residues. From germline, CDR1 is SGHAT and CDR2 FQNNGV. V was pared by 1 base and J by 11 bases, with 18 bases between. CDR3 amino acids: CASSLVVGPVGKYF. Here the CDR3 DNA reads TGTGCCAGCAGCTTAGTGGTGGGTCCCGTGGGGAAGTACTTC.

This clonotype was found a few times. The gene calls are TRBV4-3 and TRBJ1-2, with D unclear. This CDR3 is 13 amino acids long. V was trimmed by 5 bases and J by 2 bases, leaving 9 bases between them. Germline V gene data show CDR1 as LGHNA and CDR2 as YSLEER. In DNA, the CDR3 is TGCGCCAGCAGCAAAGCGGGGAACTATGGCTACACCTTC. It yields the protein CASSKAGNYGYTF.

This clonotype was counted only a few times. The V call is TRBV7-3, the J call TRBJ2-1; D remains unclear. V gave up 7 bases and J gave up 1 base, with 11 bases separating them. This CDR3 is built from 14 residues. Looked up from germline, CDR1 is SGHTA and CDR2 is FQGTGA. The CDR3 region has the DNA TGTGCCAGCACCTCGGGCCCTTCCTACAATGAGCAGTTCTTC. It encodes CASTSGPSYNEQFF.

This clonotype came up a few times. The chain employs TRBV10-1 and TRBJ2-3, with 7 positions matching TRBD2. The CDR3 runs 14 residues. The germline CDR1 and CDR2 sequences are WNHNN and SYGVQD (reference sequence). J lost 2 bases, V lost 2 bases, and 1 base had no gene match. The CDR3 bases are TGCGCCAGCAGTGAGGCGGGGGTCACAGATACGCAGTATTTT. Its protein product is CASSEAGVTDTQYF.

This clonotype was observed a handful of times. V usage is TRBV5-6 and J usage is TRBJ2-3; no clear D. CDR3 size: 17 residues. V lost 4 bases, J lost 0 bases, and 18 bases lay in between. CDR1 is SGHDT, CDR2 YYEEEE, per germline. In DNA form, the CDR3 reads TGTGCCAGCAGCCGAATAAGGACGTTCGCTAGCACAGATACGCAGTATTTT. As protein: CASSRIRTFASTDTQYF. The variable domain in full, with the rest retrieved from reference TRBV5-6 and TRBJ2-3, is DAGVTQSPTHLIKTRGQQVTLRCSPKSGHDTVSWYQQALGQGPQFIFQYYEEEERQRGNFPDRFSGHQFPNYSSELNVNALLLGDSALYLCASSRIRTFASTDTQYFGPGTRLTVL.

This clonotype was detected ten times or more. CDR3 loop: CSVPKPGFNDYTF. Written as DNA, the CDR3 is TGCAGCGTGCCCAAACCGGGGTTTAACGACTACACCTTC. The chain couples TRBV29-1 to TRBJ1-2; no reliable D call. Germline V gene data show CDR1 as SQVTM and CDR2 as ANQGSEA. The CDR3 contains 13 residues. Trimming took off 6 bases at V and 10 bases at J, with 21 bases between the two ends.

In this sample, this clonotype turned up a few times. The V and J genes are TRBV6-5 and TRBJ2-7; no clear D gene. V was trimmed by 2 bases and J by 6 bases, leaving 11 bases between them. The CDR3 is 13 amino acids. Germline V gene sequence: CDR1 MNHEY, CDR2 SVGAGI. The CDR3 DNA follows: TGTGCCAGCAGTTACGGCGGCTATGGCGAGCAGTACTTC. Translating gives CASSYGGYGEQYF.

The chain links TRBV3-1 to TRBJ2-3; D unresolved. The CDR3 covers 14 residues. Germline-derived CDR1 and CDR2 are LGHDT and YNNKEL (reference sequence). V was pared by 4 bases and J by 0 bases, with 8 bases between. CDR3 residues: CASSRTPSTDTQYF. CDR3 DNA sequence: TGTGCCAGCAGCCGGACCCCTAGCACAGATACGCAGTATTTT.

This clonotype was seen only a few times. The V call is TRBV20-1, the J call TRBJ1-6, with TRBD1 matching 7 bases. Germline-derived CDR1 and CDR2 are DFQATT and SNEGSKA (reference sequence). The V gene end was trimmed by 5 bases and the J gene end by 6 bases; junction bases not matched to a gene: 4. The CDR3 runs 13 residues. The CDR3 DNA follows: TGCAGTGCTGCCGGGACAGTTAATTCACCCCTCCACTTT. Encoded protein: CSAAGTVNSPLHF.

The chain uses TRBV6-2 or TRBV6-3 and TRBJ1-1; tentative D call: TRBD1 (5 bases). The CDR3 sequence is 13 residues long. V shed 7 bases and J shed 0 bases, with 9 bases lying between them. Germline V gene sequence: CDR1 MNHEY, CDR2 SVGEGT. The CDR3 is CASKRGVNTEAFF. Written as DNA, the CDR3 is TGTGCCAGCAAAAGAGGGGTGAACACTGAAGCTTTCTTT.

This clonotype has only a few counts. V is TRBV12-3 or TRBV12-4 and J is TRBJ2-1; 9 bases agree with TRBD1. J gave up 7 bases and V 2 bases, and 3 bases lay outside the gene matches. The length of the CDR3 is 14 residues. The CDR3 loop is CASSLFGTGNEQFF. The CDR3 bases are TGTGCCAGCAGTTTATTCGGGACAGGGAATGAGCAGTTCTTC.

The chain combines TRBV29-1 with TRBJ2-1; 9 bases match TRBD2. This CDR3 is built from 14 residues. With 3 bases clipped from V and 9 bases from J, the junction kept 9 bases outside the gene matches. Per the germline V gene, CDR1 is SQVTM and CDR2 is ANQGSEA. The CDR3 coding sequence is TGCAGCGTTGACGGAACTAGCGGGCGACTTGAGCAGTTCTTC. Its protein is CSVDGTSGRLEQFF.

A few counts support this clonotype. The CDR3 DNA sequence: TGTGCCAGCAAAACCGGGACAGGGGGCACCGGGGAGCTGTTTTTT. Translated, it gives CASKTGTGGTGELFF. The chain recombines TRBV28 with TRBJ2-2; 11 bases line up with TRBD1. V dropped 7 bases and J dropped 4; count of bases not matched to a gene: 5. The CDR3 length is 15 residues. The germline CDR1 and CDR2 sequences are MDHEN and SYDVKM.